The sequence of this T cell receptor (beta chain) was determined in a study of STAT5B mutations in CD4+ large granular lymphocyte leukemia. Study context: The CDR3 'QG' motif was associated with a particular HLA allele among healthy donors. Study-wide results and caveats: 8/27 top patient clones versus 2/35 control clones were TRBV06-family.

Authors' processing steps: Productive clonotypes were detectable down to 2.59 x 10-5 frequency. Sequenced by immunoSEQ multiplex PCR; TCRdb stores in-frame clones only, minus some. V, J and clone size reflect that table, while D and trimming were determined from the DNA. The sample carries about 33,000 clones, approximately 74% recorded once. Control samples were healthy donors' buffy coats. A note on this clone: The antigen remains undetermined.

Germline loops: CDR1 SGHTA, CDR2 FQGNSA. The V and J ends lost 11 bases and 12 bases respectively, with 26 bases between them. CDR3 size: 13 residues. The chain couples TRBV7-2 to TRBJ2-7, with D hard to call. This clonotype was sampled from a human donor in good health. Sequenced material: CD4+ T cells from blood buffy coats. CDR3 amino acids: CARDARIPTSRYF. As DNA, the CDR3 is TGTGCCCGCGACGCCCGGATTCCTACGAGTCGGTACTTC.